This is a list of T cell receptor beta chains from one sample in a study of cytomegalovirus exposure and HLA in healthy donors. Profiling relied on immunoSEQ multiplex PCR, and the TCRdb table lists in-frame clones only, not all of them. The sample contains more than 90,000 clones, more than 75% of which appear only once. Sample: PBMCs. The source of these receptors is a woman in her sixties or seventies in good health and CMV-seronegative. Both conserved end residues are trimmed from each CDR3.

j_call cdr3_length v_call cdr3_aa
TRBJ1-1 13 TRBV27 ASSFQGATAFEAF
TRBJ2-7 11 TRBV29-1 SVVLDSYYEQY
TRBJ2-7 10 TRBV5-6 ASSSGIIEQY
TRBJ2-5 16 TRBV27 ASSLFYGREGGKETQY
TRBJ2-2 14 TRBV11-2 ASSLFPSEGTGELF
TRBJ2-1 12 TRBV29-1 SVVRRDRADEQF
TRBJ2-7 11 TRBV27 ASATLRGYEQY
TRBJ1-5 11 TRBV2 ASSWGVGQPQH
TRBJ1-1 12 TRBV5-1 ASSLEQGETEAF
TRBJ1-2 12 TRBV30 AWSSTGGYYGYT
TRBJ1-3 13 TRBV23-1 ASSQSRETGNTIY
TRBJ1-1 11 TRBV30 ASQGFRNTEAF